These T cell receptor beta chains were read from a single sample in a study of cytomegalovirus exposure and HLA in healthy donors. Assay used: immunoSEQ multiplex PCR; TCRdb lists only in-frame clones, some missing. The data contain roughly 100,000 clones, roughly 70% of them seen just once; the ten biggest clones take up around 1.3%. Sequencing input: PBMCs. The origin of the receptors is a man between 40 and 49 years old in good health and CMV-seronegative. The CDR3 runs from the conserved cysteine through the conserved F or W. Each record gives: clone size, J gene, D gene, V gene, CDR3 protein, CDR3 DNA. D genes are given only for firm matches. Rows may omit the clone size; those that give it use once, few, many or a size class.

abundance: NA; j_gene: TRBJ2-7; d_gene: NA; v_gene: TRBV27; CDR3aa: CASSLGPGYEQYF; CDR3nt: TGTGCCAGCAGTTTAGGTCCGGGATACGAGCAGTACTTC
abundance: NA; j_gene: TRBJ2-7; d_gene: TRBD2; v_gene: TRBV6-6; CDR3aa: CASIPVAGATYEQYF; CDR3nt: TGTGCCAGCATTCCGGTAGCGGGGGCCACCTACGAGCAGTACTTC
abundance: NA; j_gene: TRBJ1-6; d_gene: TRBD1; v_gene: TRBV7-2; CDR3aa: CASSFIRGAVNNSPLHF; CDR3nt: TGTGCCAGCAGCTTTATCAGGGGGGCCGTAAATAATTCACCCCTCCACTTT
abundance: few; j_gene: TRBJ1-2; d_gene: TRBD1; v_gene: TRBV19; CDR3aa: CASTQGAVSYGYTF; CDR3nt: TGTGCCAGTACCCAGGGGGCCGTATCCTATGGCTACACCTTC
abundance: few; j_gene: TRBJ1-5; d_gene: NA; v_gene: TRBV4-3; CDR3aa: CASSQDPYGSGKPQHF; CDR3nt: TGCGCCAGCAGCCAAGACCCTTACGGATCCGGGAAGCCCCAGCATTTT
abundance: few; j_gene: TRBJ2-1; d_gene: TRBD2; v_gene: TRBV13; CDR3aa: CASSLASGMQFF; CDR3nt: TGTGCCAGCAGCTTAGCTAGCGGCATGCAGTTCTTC
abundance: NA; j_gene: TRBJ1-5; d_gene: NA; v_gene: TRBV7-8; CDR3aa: CASSLQVTNQPQHF; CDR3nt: TGTGCCAGCAGCTTACAGGTTACCAATCAGCCCCAGCATTTT
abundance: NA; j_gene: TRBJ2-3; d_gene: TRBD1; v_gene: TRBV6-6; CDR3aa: CASSYSTGGSGDTQYF; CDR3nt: TGTGCCAGCAGTTACTCAACAGGGGGCTCCGGAGATACGCAGTATTTT
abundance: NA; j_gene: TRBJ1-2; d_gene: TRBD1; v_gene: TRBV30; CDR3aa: CAWSAGSQGFSFGYGYTF; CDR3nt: TGTGCCTGGAGTGCAGGATCACAGGGGTTCTCTTTCGGCTATGGCTACACCTTC
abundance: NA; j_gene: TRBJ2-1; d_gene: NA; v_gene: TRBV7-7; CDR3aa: CASSLGRRALLDDEQFF; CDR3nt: TGTGCCAGCAGCTTAGGGCGGAGGGCCCTACTGGACGATGAGCAGTTCTTC
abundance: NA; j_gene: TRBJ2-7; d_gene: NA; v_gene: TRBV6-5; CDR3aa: CASSLGHDANEQYF; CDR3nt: TGTGCCAGCAGCCTGGGACACGACGCCAACGAGCAGTACTTC
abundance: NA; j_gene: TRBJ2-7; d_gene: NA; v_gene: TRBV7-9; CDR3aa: CASSFRAGVYEQYF; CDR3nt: TGTGCCAGCAGCTTCAGGGCAGGGGTCTACGAGCAGTACTTC
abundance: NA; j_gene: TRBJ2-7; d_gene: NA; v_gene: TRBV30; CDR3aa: CAWSLRATYEQYF; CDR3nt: TGTGCCTGGAGTCTCAGGGCCACCTACGAGCAGTACTTC
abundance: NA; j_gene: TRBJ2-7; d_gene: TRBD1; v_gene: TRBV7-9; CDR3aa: CASSLDRAEQYF; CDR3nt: TGTGCCAGCAGCCTAGACAGGGCCGAGCAGTACTTC
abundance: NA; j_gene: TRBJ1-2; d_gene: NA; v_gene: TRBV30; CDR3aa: CAWSVGLQGMGGYTF; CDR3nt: TGTGCCTGGAGTGTGGGCCTTCAGGGGATGGGTGGCTACACCTTC
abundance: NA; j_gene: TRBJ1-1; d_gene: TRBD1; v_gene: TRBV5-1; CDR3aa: CASRQTGEATEAFF; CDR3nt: TGCGCCAGCCGCCAGACAGGGGAGGCCACTGAAGCTTTCTTT
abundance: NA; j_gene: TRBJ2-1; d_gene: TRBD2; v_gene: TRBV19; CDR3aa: CASNPPSGGANEQFF; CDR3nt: TGTGCCAGTAATCCCCCTAGCGGGGGGGCCAATGAGCAGTTCTTC
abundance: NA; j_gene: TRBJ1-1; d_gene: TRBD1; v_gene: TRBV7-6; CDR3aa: CASSLGQGNTEAFF; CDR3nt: TGTGCCAGCAGCTTAGGACAGGGCAACACTGAAGCTTTCTTT
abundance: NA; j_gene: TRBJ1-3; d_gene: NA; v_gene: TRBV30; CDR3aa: CAWTPDRFSGNTIYF; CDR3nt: TGTGCCTGGACCCCAGACAGATTCTCTGGAAACACCATATATTTT
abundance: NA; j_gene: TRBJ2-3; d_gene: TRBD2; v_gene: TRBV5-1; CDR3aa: CASSPRVAGSQRADTQYF; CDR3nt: TGCGCCAGCAGCCCCCGGGTAGCGGGATCCCAACGCGCAGATACGCAGTATTTT
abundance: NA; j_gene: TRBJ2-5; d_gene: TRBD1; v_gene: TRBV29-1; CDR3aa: CSVTGVDQETQYF; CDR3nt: TGCAGCGTTACAGGGGTGGACCAAGAGACCCAGTACTTC
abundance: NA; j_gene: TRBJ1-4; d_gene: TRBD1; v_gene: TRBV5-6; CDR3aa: CASSLRGTGNGEKLFF; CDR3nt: TGTGCCAGCAGCTTGAGGGGGACAGGGAATGGGGAAAAACTGTTTTTT